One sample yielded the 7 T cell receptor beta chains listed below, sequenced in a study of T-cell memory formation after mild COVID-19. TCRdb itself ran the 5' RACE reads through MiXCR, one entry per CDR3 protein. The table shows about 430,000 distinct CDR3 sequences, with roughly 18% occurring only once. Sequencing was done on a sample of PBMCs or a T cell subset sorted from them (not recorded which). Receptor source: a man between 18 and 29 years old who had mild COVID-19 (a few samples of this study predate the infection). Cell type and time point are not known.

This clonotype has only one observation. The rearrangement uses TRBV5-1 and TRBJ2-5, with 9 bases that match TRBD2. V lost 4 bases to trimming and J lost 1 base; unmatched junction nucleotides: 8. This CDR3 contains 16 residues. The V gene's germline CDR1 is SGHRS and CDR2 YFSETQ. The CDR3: CASSLRSSGGQETQYF. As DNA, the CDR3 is TGCGCCAGCAGCCTAAGGAGTAGCGGGGGCCAAGAGACCCAGTACTTC.

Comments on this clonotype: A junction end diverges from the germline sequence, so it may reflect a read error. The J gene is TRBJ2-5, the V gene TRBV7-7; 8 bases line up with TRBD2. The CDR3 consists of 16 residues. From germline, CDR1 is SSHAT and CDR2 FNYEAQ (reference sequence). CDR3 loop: CASSLGTSPFQETQYF. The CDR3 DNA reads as TGTGCTAGCAGCTTAGGGACTAGTCCTTTCCAAGAGACCCAGTACTTC. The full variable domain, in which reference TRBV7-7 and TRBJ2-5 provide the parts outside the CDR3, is GAGVSQSPRYKVTKRGQDVTLRCDPISSHATLYWYQQALGQGPEFLTYFNYEAQPDKSGLPSDRFSAERPEGSISTLTIQRTEQRDSAMYRCASSLGTSPFQETQYFGPGTRLLVL.

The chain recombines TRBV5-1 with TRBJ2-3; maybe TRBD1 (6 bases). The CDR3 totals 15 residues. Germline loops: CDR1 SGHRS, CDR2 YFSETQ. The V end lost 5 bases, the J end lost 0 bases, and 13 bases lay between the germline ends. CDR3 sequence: CASSPGHTSTDTQYF. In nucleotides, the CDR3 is TGCGCCAGCAGTCCGGGACACACTAGCACAGATACGCAGTATTTT.

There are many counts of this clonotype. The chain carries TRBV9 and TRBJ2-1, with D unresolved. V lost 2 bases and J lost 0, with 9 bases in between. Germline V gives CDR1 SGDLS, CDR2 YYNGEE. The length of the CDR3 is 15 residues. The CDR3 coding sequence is TGTGCCAGCAGCGTGGGTACGAGCTCCTACAATGAGCAGTTCTTC. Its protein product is CASSVGTSSYNEQFF.

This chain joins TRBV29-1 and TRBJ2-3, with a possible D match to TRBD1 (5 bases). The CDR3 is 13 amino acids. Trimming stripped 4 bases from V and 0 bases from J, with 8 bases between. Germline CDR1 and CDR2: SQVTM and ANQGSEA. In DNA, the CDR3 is TGCAGCGTTGCGTACAGGAGCACAGATACGCAGTATTTT. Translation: CSVAYRSTDTQYF.

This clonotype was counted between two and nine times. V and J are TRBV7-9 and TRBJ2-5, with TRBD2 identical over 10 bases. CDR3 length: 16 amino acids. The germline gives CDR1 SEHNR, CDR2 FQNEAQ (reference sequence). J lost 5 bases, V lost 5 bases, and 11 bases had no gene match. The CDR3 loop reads CASSERLAGDWETQYF. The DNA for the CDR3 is TGTGCCAGCAGCGAGAGGCTAGCGGGGGATTGGGAGACCCAGTACTTC.

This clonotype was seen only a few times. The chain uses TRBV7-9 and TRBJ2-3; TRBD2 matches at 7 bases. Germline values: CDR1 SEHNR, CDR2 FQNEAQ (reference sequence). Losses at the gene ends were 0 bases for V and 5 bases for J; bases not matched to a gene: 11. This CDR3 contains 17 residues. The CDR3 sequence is CASSLASGGGGVDTQYF. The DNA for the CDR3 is TGTGCCAGCAGCTTAGCCAGTGGCGGGGGAGGTGTAGATACGCAGTATTTT.